This T cell receptor (beta chain) was documented in a study of regulatory T cells in long-lasting Graves disease (dated by TCRdb to the early 2020s). Regarding the study in general: Persistent Graves' disease was defined as antithyroid drug treatment for over 5 years with persistently positive TSH receptor autoantibodies. This study used TCR sequencing and RNA sequencing of peripheral blood to compare persistent Graves' disease patients against newly diagnosed Graves' disease patients. The study was conducted in China and was registered as a clinical trial. A total of 33 samples underwent TCR sequencing, from some 13 patients with persistent Graves' disease and 20 or so patients with newly diagnosed Graves' disease. Antithyroid drugs had been taken for 8.5 to 13 years on average by persistent Graves' disease patients in the clinical cohort. Study-level results and caveats: Peripheral blood alone was examined, since thyroid tissue, which constituted the primary lesion, could not be accessed. Compared with newly diagnosed patients, patients with persistent Graves' disease had lower TCR Shannon entropy and fewer highly expanded clones, which suggests clonal expansion. More public clonotypes were shared among persistent patients (over 2,500) than among newly diagnosed patients (more than 900). TRBV28, TRBJ1-2 and TRBJ2-5 were preferentially used in persistent disease, while TRBV20-1 and TRBJ2-1 were favored in newly diagnosed disease. The authors noted that the small sample size was a limitation that may lower accuracy. Sequencing and analysis were limited to the TCR beta chain.

Via the germline V gene (reference sequence), CDR1 is MNHEY and CDR2 SMNVEV. Taken from cysteine to phenylalanine, the CDR3 has 15 residues. Here the CDR3 DNA is all that survives: 45 bases in frame from base 1. Ends trimmed: V by 1 base, J by 3 bases; bases unmatched to a gene: 5. The receptor library was made with multiplex PCR. The sample was run on an Illumina HiSeq 4000. CDR3 regions were amplified by Arm-PCR with iRepertoire HTBI primers to construct TCR beta libraries. Before sequencing, the PCR products underwent gel purification. The original pipeline was this. Gene usage analysis of CDR3 amino acid clonotypes used the 62 TRBV and around 14 TRBJ segments found across samples. COPE and FqMerger were used to merge filtered high-quality paired reads into contigs. BLAST was used to align contigs to IMGT TRBV, TRBD and TRBJ reference genes, with CDR3 defined following IMGT. Clonotypes above 0.1% frequency were classified as highly expanded clones. Shannon entropy served as the measure of repertoire diversity, while the Gini coefficient captured V-J evenness. A clonotype was considered public if more than one individual shared it. The public reads were reanalyzed by TCRdb: fastp trimming at Q25, MiXCR alignment, in-frame beta chains only. Each CDR3 protein appears once, grouped with its most common genes and DNA. The V and J calls and clone size come from TCRdb's table, not from the authors' own analysis. This sample has hundreds of thousands of distinct CDR3 sequences in its table, and less than 25% of those were observed once. Under 9% of the sample lies in the top ten.

This clonotype was detected ten times or more. Which antigen it targets is not known. Base qualities are not recorded, but no much larger clone differs from it by a single base. The time point tag for this specimen amounts to: persistent/refractory GD, antithyroid drugs over 5 years with positive TRAb. RNA was extracted from PBMCs in TRIzol for both TCR sequencing and RNA sequencing. The diagnosis of Graves' disease followed American Thyroid Association guidelines. Patients were recruited from an endocrinology department in Xi'an, China. From each patient, 7.5 to 9.5 milliliters of peripheral blood was collected into an EDTA anticoagulant tube. Ficoll Paque Plus density gradient separation was used to isolate PBMCs, and no further T cell sorting was performed. RNA quality was checked with an Agilent 2100 Bioanalyzer and agarose gel, and concentration with a NanoDrop 2000.

Recombination linked TRBV27 to TRBJ1-2; 7 middle bases align to TRBD1. Specimen: peripheral blood mononuclear cells (PBMCs), collected when the disease was refractory, from a patient treated with antithyroid drugs. The receptor was derived from a female donor with Graves disease. At the DNA level, the sequence is TGTGCCAGCAGTTTATTAAGGGGGACAGACTATGGCTACACCTTC. Its protein reads: CASSLLRGTDYGYTF.